The next 12 T cell receptor beta chains were all read from a single sample in a study of T cells after yellow fever vaccination (dated by TCRdb to between 2019 and 2020). The treatment or condition tag for this specimen amounts to: live attenuated yellow fever vaccine strain. Libraries came from 5' RACE. Sequencing was carried out with an Illumina HiSeq 2500. TCRdb itself trimmed the public reads at Q25 with fastp, ran MiXCR and retained productive beta chains. Merged by CDR3 protein, the rows form single entries marked with the most common genes and DNA. Present in this sample are 360,000 or so distinct CDR3 sequences, approximately 10% of which were seen just once. In total, the top ten clones hold around 18% of the sample. Specimen: PBMCs, collected on the day of the first yellow fever vaccination. The receptors stem from a man younger than 35 who received the YFV17D yellow fever vaccine.

This clonotype was recorded a few times. The genes are TRBV7-6 and TRBJ1-4, with TRBD1 identical over 7 bases. The CDR3 is 16 amino acids. Germline CDR1 SGHVS, CDR2 FNYEAQ. V lost 5 bases and J lost 3; bases outside the gene matches: 9. CDR3 in DNA: TGTGCCAGCAGCCTAGGATCCGGGACAGCTAATGAAAAACTGTTTTTT. This translates into CASSLGSGTANEKLFF.

This clonotype was picked up a small number of times. V gene TRBV24-1 combines with J gene TRBJ1-5, with 7 positions matching TRBD1. Germline-derived CDR1 and CDR2 are KGHDR and SFDVKD. The J segment lost 9 bases and the V segment lost 3 bases, leaving 10 bases of the junction unmatched. This CDR3 has 15 amino acids. CDR3 sequence: CATSDTYRGRRPQHF. In nucleotides, the CDR3 is TGTGCCACCAGTGATACCTACAGGGGACGCCGGCCCCAGCATTTT.

To note about this clonotype: At one of its ends the junction is not consistent with the germline gene, which may arise from a read error. J is TRBJ1-2 and V is TRBV5-1; TRBD1 is a possible D gene (6 bases). The CDR3 runs 13 residues. The V gene's germline CDR1 is SGHRS and CDR2 YFSETQ. CDR3 in DNA: TGCGCCAGCAGCTTGGTTGGGGTTCCAGGACAGTCCTTC. This encodes CASSLVGVPGQSF.

This clonotype turned up a few times. The chain carries TRBV27 and TRBJ2-3; D perhaps matches TRBD2 (6 bases). CDR1 is MNHEY and CDR2 is SMNVEV in the germline V gene (reference sequence). This CDR3 is built from 12 residues. V lost 7 bases and J 5 bases, leaving 10 bases between the germline ends. In DNA, the CDR3 is TGTGCCAGCAAAACGGAGGGAGATACGCAGTATTTT. Protein sequence: CASKTEGDTQYF.

This clonotype was detected only a few times. This chain joins TRBV7-3 and TRBJ2-3; 7 bases agree with TRBD1. This CDR3 has 14 residues. CDR1 is SGHTA and CDR2 is FQGTGA in the germline V gene. V trimming: 1 base; J trimming: 5 bases; junction bases outside the gene matches: 3. CDR3 residues: CASSLKGDRDTQYF. The CDR3 DNA is TGTGCCAGCAGCTTAAAAGGGGACAGAGATACGCAGTATTTT.

The gene calls are TRBV5-6 and TRBJ1-2; 8 positions agree with TRBD1. V was pared by 4 bases and J by 8 bases, with 7 bases of the junction left unmatched. The CDR3 has 13 amino acids. Germline CDR1 and CDR2: SGHDT and YYEEEE. CDR3 residues: CASSNRGTGGYTF. The DNA of the CDR3 is TGTGCCAGCAGCAACAGGGGGACGGGGGGCTACACCTTC.

As concerns this clonotype: The junction does not match germline at one end; this may be a read error. V gene TRBV7-6 combines with J gene TRBJ2-1; no firm D call. Germline loops: CDR1 SGHVS, CDR2 FNYEAQ. The CDR3 runs 15 residues. The CDR3 loop is CASSVADASYNEQFF. The DNA of the CDR3 is TGTGCCAGCAGCGTAGCCGACGCCTCCTACAATGAGCAGTTCTTC.

The V and J genes are TRBV5-1 and TRBJ1-4, with 10 positions matching TRBD1. V lost 0 bases, J lost 8 bases, and 7 bases stayed unmatched. The CDR3 covers 16 residues. The germline V gene has CDR1 SGHRS and CDR2 YFSETQ. The CDR3 loop is CASSLGRTGGTEKLFF. The CDR3 DNA follows: TGCGCCAGCAGCTTGGGTCGGACAGGGGGGACCGAAAAACTGTTTTTT. Complete variable domain (other parts from reference TRBV5-1 and TRBJ1-4): KAGVTQTPRYLIKTRGQQVTLSCSPISGHRSVSWYQQTPGQGLQFLFEYFSETQRNKGNFPGRFSGRQFSNSRSEMNVSTLELGDSALYLCASSLGRTGGTEKLFFGSGTQLSVL.

The table lists this clonotype with a few counts. The V call is TRBV7-9, the J call TRBJ1-5; 7 bases line up with TRBD1. This CDR3 spans 13 amino acids. Germline V lookup: CDR1 SEHNR, CDR2 FQNEAQ (reference sequence). Losses at the gene ends were 5 bases for V and 7 bases for J; bases not matched to a gene: 5. The CDR3 region has the DNA TGTGCCAGCAGCCTAGGACAGGCCCAGCCCCAGCATTTT. Translating gives CASSLGQAQPQHF.

The V call is TRBV20-1, the J call TRBJ2-3; no reliable D call. The V end was cut by 3 bases, the J end by 3 bases, with 7 bases between. Germline assignment: CDR1 DFQATT and CDR2 SNEGSKA (reference sequence). The CDR3 has 12 residues. Written as DNA, the CDR3 is TGCAGTGCTAGTGGGGTTACAGATACGCAGTATTTT. It yields the protein CSASGVTDTQYF.

The sample holds a few counts of this clonotype. This sequence joins TRBV7-2 and TRBJ2-7; the D is unclear. V gave up 0 bases and J gave up 2 bases, with 5 bases separating them. This CDR3 comprises 13 residues. CDR1 is SGHTA and CDR2 is FQGNSA in the germline V gene. The CDR3 region has the DNA TGTGCCAGCAGCTTAGCGACGCCCTACGAGCAGTACGTC. Amino acids: CASSLATPYEQYV.

Ten or more counts support this clonotype. The genes are TRBV5-1 and TRBJ1-1; TRBD1 matches at 8 bases. J was trimmed by 3 bases and V by 4 bases; bases with no gene match: 2. The germline V gene encodes CDR1 SGHRS and CDR2 YFSETQ. This CDR3 spans 13 amino acids. The CDR3 DNA reads as TGCGCCAGCAGCCGGACAGGGTACACTGAAGCTTTCTTT. Protein sequence: CASSRTGYTEAFF.